This T cell receptor beta chain was identified in a study of cytomegalovirus exposure and HLA in healthy donors. Whole-study results and caveats: Earlier analysis found most TCR beta V segments productive about 87% or about 30% of the time.

Primers: 60 Vbeta forward and 13 Jbeta reverse. TCRdb keeps only in-frame clones here, not all; method: immunoSEQ multiplex PCR. The sample lists 150,000 to 200,000 clones; approximately 88% were seen once. Worth noting for this clone: The target antigen is unknown.

V lost 7 bases, J lost 5 bases, and 6 bases lay in between. Germline CDR1 reads SGHTA; CDR2 reads FQGNSA. The CDR3 consists of 11 residues. The chain employs TRBV7-2 and TRBJ2-1; D remains ambiguous. What was sequenced was PBMCs. The TCR originated in a woman between 18 and 30 years old in good health and CMV-seronegative. The CDR3 is CASTLHNEQFF. As DNA, the CDR3 is TGTGCCAGCACCCTACACAATGAGCAGTTCTTC.